The clone carrying this T cell receptor beta chain was observed a handful of times. As yet, its antigen is unknown. Germline V gene data show CDR1 as MNHNY and CDR2 as SVGAGI (reference sequence). V dropped 4 bases and J dropped 4 bases, with 8 bases sitting between them. This CDR3 comprises 13 residues. The data were taken from a study of T cell repertoires in cytomegalovirus infection. Each CDR3 protein is one row after TCRdb ran MiXCR on the reads. The sample yields about 830,000 distinct CDR3 sequences, over 25% seen once. The sequence came from a human donor in good health (CMV status not recorded). Some clones in this sample may be carry-over from other donors' samples. The chain joins TRBV6-6 to TRBJ1-5; D ambiguous. The sample in question was cultured CD8+ T cells from PBMCs, obtained from culture after CMV antigen stimulation. Here the CDR3 reads CASSWVKNQPQHF. The CDR3 nucleotides are TGTGCCAGCAGTTGGGTAAAAAATCAGCCCCAGCATTTT.